This TCR beta chain was sequenced in a study of blood T cells in healthy people across ages. Staff drew about 10 milliliters of peripheral blood from each donor. The germline gives CDR1 MNHEY, CDR2 SVGEGT. The CDR3 is 11 amino acids. Trimming removed 6 bases at V and 8 bases at J, with 10 bases between. PCR was performed a second time for roughly 6 to 12 cycles using a sample-barcoded 5' primer and a J-beta primer mix. Each cDNA molecule was tagged by a template-switch adaptor with 12 random nucleotides. Each CDR3 protein gets one entry after TCRdb re-called the 5' RACE reads with MiXCR. The data show roughly 1,000,000 distinct CDR3 sequences, with 25% seen just once and around 0.75% held by the top ten. These data were also reused for a study on T cells of mothers and their children.

The sample taken for sequencing was blood. This rearrangement joins TRBV6-2 or TRBV6-3 to TRBJ1-1, with D hard to call. This sequence originates from a girl aged 2 to 10 in good health. The CDR3 region is CASSSAGEAFF. CDR3 in DNA: TGTGCCAGCAGCTCCGCCGGGGAAGCTTTCTTT.